The T cell receptor beta chain under discussion was sequenced for a study of T cells after yellow fever vaccination. This CDR3 has 20 amino acids. V lost 6 bases to trimming and J lost 0 bases; unmatched junction nucleotides: 17. Per germline, CDR1 KGHSH and CDR2 LQKENI. TCRdb reprocessed the 5' RACE reads with MiXCR, giving one entry per CDR3 protein. The top ten hold roughly 40% of the sample, which has some 150,000 distinct CDR3 sequences, roughly 8.8% seen once. At least ten counts were recorded for this clonotype. The rearrangement uses TRBV18 and TRBJ1-4, with 9 bases aligning to TRBD1. The clonotype originates from a man between 18 and 35 years old who received the YFV17D yellow fever vaccine. The sample consisted of CD8+ T cells sorted from PBMCs, taken 45 days after the yellow fever booster vaccination. The chain's CDR3 is CASSLTGTGIYVSTNEKLFF. CDR3 DNA sequence: TGTGCCAGCTCTCTTACCGGGACAGGGATTTATGTCTCAACTAATGAAAAACTGTTTTTT.